One TCR beta chain is described in this entry. This clone has only one observation. No antigen is known for it. Base qualities are not provided; no much larger clone lies one nucleotide away. The immunoSEQ Assay was used to sequence TCR beta CDR3 regions from DNA. Per the authors' processing: T cell density was computed as TCR beta template counts normalized to usable DNA estimated by amplifying housekeeping genes. Richness was estimated with the preseqR package, extrapolating to 400,000 templates for PBMC samples and 120,000 templates for tissue samples. Clonality was defined by subtracting Pielou's evenness from one. Differential abundance testing on productive amino-acid clonotypes, with a minimum total count of 5 and an alpha of 0.1, was used to identify tissue-enriched TCRs. The Jaccard Index and the Morisita Overlap Index were used to measure repertoire overlap between compartments. GLIPH clustered TCR beta CDR3s with public tetramer-defined viral CDR3s; viral motifs required at least three viral sequences plus V-gene enrichment. Sourced from immuneACCESS, this table was stored by TCRdb with only in-frame sequences that have V and J called. A share of the clones is absent; for the studies checked, an unresolved V gene accounts for under half, and the remainder has no known explanation. Clone size and the V and J calls come from that table; the DNA yielded D and trimming. The sample table lists approximately 30,000 clones, around 90% of them with a count of one. Roughly 17% of the sample is taken by the ten largest.

The CDR3 runs 15 residues from the cysteine to the phenylalanine. CDR3 DNA is the only sequence kept; it has 45 bases, read in frame from the first base. V loses 1 base of germline sequence and J loses 1 base, and the interval between the two ends is 8 bases. Based on the germline V gene, the CDR1 and CDR2 sequences are SGHAT and FQNNGV. These data are taken from a study of T cells in localized non-small cell lung cancer (TCRdb year 2020). Regarding the study in general: Comparing tumors with uninvolved tumor-adjacent lungs, the study looked at the T cell repertoires of fewer than 250 patients with early-stage NSCLC. The cohort consisted of around 250 treatment-naive NSCLC patients whose localized lung tumors had been resected. NSCLC patients had a mean age of around 61 years, and around 130 were male and about 98 female. General findings and caveats noted by the study authors: Because multi-region sequencing of the tumors was not done, intratumor heterogeneity could not be ruled out. Since the design was exploratory, TCR variables were selected using unadjusted p-values with no false-discovery rate correction. The highest T cell clonality was observed in uninvolved tumor-adjacent lung, where clonality exceeded that of tumor, suggesting that antigenic responses were more focused in uninvolved tumor-adjacent lung. Of the top 100 tumor clones, a median of roughly 60 were detected in paired uninvolved adjacent lung; approximately 28 were also among that lung's top 100. Higher T cell density in blood was associated with longer overall survival, whereas higher clonality in adjacent lung was associated with shorter survival.

At diagnosis, peripheral blood, uninvolved tumor-adjacent lung and tumor were collected and stored as a combination of fresh-frozen and FFPE material. For TCR repertoire profiling, the blood samples were analyzed as peripheral blood mononuclear cells. This clonotype originated in a man between 40 and 75 years old with stage III lung adenocarcinoma. This sequence uses TRBV11-2 and TRBJ1-5; the D gene lacks a confident call. This sample comprised peripheral blood mononuclear cells, obtained before any cancer treatment. The bases read TGTGCCAGCAGCTTAGCGGGCATCAGCAATCAGCCCCAGCATTTT. Its protein is CASSLAGISNQPQHF.